Listed here are 18 T cell receptor beta chains from one sample, sequenced in a study of blood T cell repertoires in COVID-19. Profiling relied on immunoSEQ multiplex PCR, and the TCRdb table lists in-frame clones only, not all of them. The sample records 430,000 or so clones, over 85% being singletons. The sequencing input was peripheral blood. All receptors come from a man younger than 35 with COVID-19, enrolled during active disease.

This clone occurred once. This chain connects TRBV5-1 to TRBJ2-3, with D maybe TRBD1 (6 bases). Trimming shortened V by 4 bases and J by 4 bases, and 16 bases separated the two germline ends. The CDR3 sequence is 15 residues long. Germline assignment: CDR1 SGHRS and CDR2 YFSETQ. In DNA form, the CDR3 reads TGCGCCAGCAGCGATCAGGGGCGGGTGGCAGATACGCAGTATTTT. It is translated as CASSDQGRVADTQYF.

The genes are TRBV27 and TRBJ2-4; D is unresolved. Germline V gene lookup returns CDR1 MNHEY and CDR2 SMNVEV (reference sequence). The CDR3 runs 16 residues. V was cut by 4 bases and J by 2 bases, with 15 bases left in between. The CDR3: CASSSLLRGTKNIQYF. Here the CDR3 DNA reads TGTGCCAGCAGTTCACTCCTCAGAGGCACCAAAAACATTCAGTACTTC.

This clone was seen a handful of times. The CDR3 nucleotides read TGTGCCAGCAGCCCGCTAGACGGGATTGCCGGGGAGCTGTTTTTT. Encoded protein: CASSPLDGIAGELFF. The genes are TRBV9 and TRBJ2-2; D may be TRBD2 (5 bases). This CDR3 has 15 residues. Trimming removed 4 bases at V and 6 bases at J, with 16 bases between. Germline V lookup: CDR1 SGDLS, CDR2 YYNGEE.

For this clone: Its ends do not fully match the called genes, so a read error is possible. V and J are TRBV5-1 and TRBJ1-1; no clear D gene. The CDR3 contains 14 residues. CDR1 and CDR2 from the germline V gene are SGHRS and YFSETQ. The CDR3 sequence: CASSPGLVNTEAFF. CDR3 nucleotide sequence: TGCGCCAGCAGCCCGGGGTTGGTGAACACTGAGGCTTTCTTT.

This chain uses TRBV7-3 with TRBJ2-3; 7 bases are shared with TRBD2. This CDR3 has 14 amino acids. Losses at the gene ends were 3 bases for V and 6 bases for J; bases not matched to a gene: 6. From germline, CDR1 is SGHTA and CDR2 FQGTGA. CDR3 amino acids: CASSLRGSRDTQYF. CDR3 nucleotide sequence: TGTGCCAGCAGCTTGCGGGGGTCTCGGGATACGCAGTATTTT.

The chain uses TRBV27 and TRBJ2-7, with 7 bases matching TRBD2. The CDR3 runs 14 residues. With V trimmed by 6 bases and J by 6 bases, 11 bases remained unmatched. Germline CDR1 reads MNHEY; CDR2 reads SMNVEV (reference sequence). CDR3 residues: CASRSGAGVGEQYF. Here the CDR3 DNA reads TGTGCCAGCAGGAGCGGGGCGGGAGTTGGCGAGCAGTACTTC.

The CDR3 region has the DNA TGTGCCAGCAGCTTAGACGGGACAGGGGACCACGAGCAGTACTTC. This codes for CASSLDGTGDHEQYF. The rearrangement links TRBV7-8 to TRBJ2-7, with 10 bases matching TRBD1. The V gene end was trimmed by 1 base and the J gene end by 5 bases; junction bases not matched to a gene: 5. Germline V CDR1 and CDR2: SGHVS, FQNEAQ. The CDR3 covers 15 residues.

This clone was detected once. The chain combines TRBV10-2 with TRBJ2-3, with D perhaps matching TRBD2 (6 bases). Trimming took 0 bases from V and 1 from J, leaving 17 bases between them. The CDR3 has 18 residues. The germline gives CDR1 WSHSY, CDR2 SAAADI. CDR3 DNA: TGCGCCAGCAGTGAGTCGGTGGATCAGACTAGAGGCACAGATACGCAGTATTTT. Protein product: CASSESVDQTRGTDTQYF.

The chain carries TRBV24-1 and TRBJ1-1; the D gene is possibly TRBD1 (6 bases). V lost 6 bases to trimming and J lost 5 bases, with 21 bases between them. Per the germline V gene, CDR1 is KGHDR and CDR2 is SFDVKD. This CDR3 is 16 amino acids long. The CDR3 sequence: CATSSQGSHGRTEAFF. The DNA of the CDR3 is TGTGCCACCAGTTCCCAGGGGTCACATGGTCGTACTGAAGCTTTCTTT.

The chain uses TRBV19 and TRBJ2-3, with TRBD2 as a possible D gene (5 bases). The CDR3 loop spans 15 amino acids. CDR1 is LNHDA and CDR2 is SQIVND in the germline V gene (reference sequence). Trimming cost V 5 bases and J 5 bases, with 17 bases left between them. CDR3 bases: TGTGCCAGTAGTCCCTCGGACCGTGCGGGAGATACGCAGTATTTT. As protein: CASSPSDRAGDTQYF.

In its sample, this clone was seen once. This chain connects TRBV10-3 to TRBJ2-3; weak D call: TRBD2 (6 bases). The germline V gene encodes CDR1 ENHRY and CDR2 SYGVKD. The ends were cut back, 3 bases at V and 6 bases at J, with 7 bases in the middle. The CDR3 contains 12 residues. CDR3 amino acids: CAISDTSDTQYF. In DNA form, the CDR3 reads TGTGCCATCAGTGACACTAGCGATACGCAGTATTTT.

This rearrangement joins TRBV5-6 to TRBJ1-2, with 7 bases lining up with TRBD1. Germline V lookup: CDR1 SGHDT, CDR2 YYEEEE. This CDR3 is built from 13 residues. V was clipped by 5 bases and J by 6 bases; unmatched bases: 7. The CDR3 spells CASSLTGIDGYTF. Here the CDR3 DNA reads TGTGCCAGCAGTTTGACAGGGATCGATGGCTACACCTTC.

The table lists this clone with a count of one. The V call is TRBV12-3 or TRBV12-4, the J call TRBJ1-2; tentative D call: TRBD1 (6 bases). The length of the CDR3 is 12 residues. V lost 3 bases and J 10 bases, leaving 12 bases between the germline ends. This chain's CDR3 is CASSFDRFDYTF. The CDR3, as DNA: TGTGCCAGCAGTTTCGACAGGTTTGACTACACCTTC.

The chain employs TRBV7-9 and TRBJ2-1; TRBD2 matches at 13 bases. This CDR3 has 16 amino acids. V lost 4 bases to trimming and J lost 7 bases; unmatched junction nucleotides: 7. Germline V gene lookup returns CDR1 SEHNR and CDR2 FQNEAQ (reference sequence). DNA of the CDR3: TGTGCCAGCAGCTACCGGGGACTAGCGGGATGGAATGAGCAGTTCTTC. As protein: CASSYRGLAGWNEQFF. Looking up the rest from reference TRBV7-9 and TRBJ2-1 gives the full variable domain: DTGVSQNPRHKITKRGQNVTFRCDPISEHNRLYWYRQTLGQGPEFLTYFQNEAQLEKSRLLSDRFSAERPKGSFSTLEIQRTEQGDSAMYLCASSYRGLAGWNEQFFGPGTRLTVL.

The J gene is TRBJ1-2, the V gene TRBV21-1; the table calls TRBD1, which could not be checked here. TRBV21-1 is a recognized pseudogene. This CDR3 is built from 12 residues. The CDR3 coding sequence is TGTGCCAGCAGGACAGGGGGCTATGGCTACACCTTC. Its protein product is CASRTGGYGYTF.

The chain has TRBV5-1 and TRBJ2-5; TRBD1 agrees at 12 bases. There are 16 residues in the CDR3. The germline CDR1 and CDR2 sequences are SGHRS and YFSETQ. V was clipped by 4 bases and J by 0 bases; unmatched bases: 4. CDR3 coding DNA: TGCGCCAGCAGCCAAGGGACAGGGGGCAACCAAGAGACCCAGTACTTC. Protein product: CASSQGTGGNQETQYF.

The sample holds one count of this clone. J is TRBJ2-6 and V is TRBV6-1; D perhaps matches TRBD2 (7 bases). The V gene lost 4 bases and the J gene lost 0 bases, with 19 bases spanning the gap. Germline CDR1 reads MNHNS; CDR2 reads SASEGT. The CDR3 loop spans 19 amino acids. CDR3 sequence reads: CASSVGGAPSFSGANVLTF. CDR3 in DNA: TGTGCCAGCAGTGTGGGGGGGGCCCCATCGTTCTCTGGGGCCAACGTCCTGACTTTC.

V usage is TRBV4-2 and J usage is TRBJ1-3; TRBD1 is a possible D gene (5 bases). Germline values: CDR1 LGHNA, CDR2 YNFKEQ. V was cut by 1 base and J by 4 bases, with 11 bases left in between. CDR3 size: 15 residues. Here the CDR3 reads CASSQAAGYGNTIYF. DNA of the CDR3: TGTGCCAGCAGCCAAGCCGCAGGGTACGGAAACACCATATATTTT.